This T cell receptor (beta chain) was captured by sequencing in a study of blood T cell repertoires in COVID-19. Study processing details: The authors estimated nucleated cell counts from reference gene primer amplification. Sequenced by immunoSEQ multiplex PCR; TCRdb stores in-frame clones only, minus some. That table is the source of V, J and clone size, and D and trimming were worked out from the DNA. The profile shows 61,000 or so clones, 65% to 80% of them singletons. The germline gives CDR1 LNHDA, CDR2 SQIVND (reference sequence). The CDR3 sequence is 17 residues long. V lost 5 bases and J lost 0; bases outside the gene matches: 9.

This sequence was found in a woman in her 70s with acute or convalescent COVID-19. The rearrangement uses TRBV19 and TRBJ1-1, with 10 positions matching TRBD1. The sample consisted of peripheral blood. This CDR3 reads CASSHGTGEGMNTEAFF. DNA of the CDR3: TGTGCCAGTAGTCATGGGACAGGGGAAGGGATGAACACTGAAGCTTTCTTT.